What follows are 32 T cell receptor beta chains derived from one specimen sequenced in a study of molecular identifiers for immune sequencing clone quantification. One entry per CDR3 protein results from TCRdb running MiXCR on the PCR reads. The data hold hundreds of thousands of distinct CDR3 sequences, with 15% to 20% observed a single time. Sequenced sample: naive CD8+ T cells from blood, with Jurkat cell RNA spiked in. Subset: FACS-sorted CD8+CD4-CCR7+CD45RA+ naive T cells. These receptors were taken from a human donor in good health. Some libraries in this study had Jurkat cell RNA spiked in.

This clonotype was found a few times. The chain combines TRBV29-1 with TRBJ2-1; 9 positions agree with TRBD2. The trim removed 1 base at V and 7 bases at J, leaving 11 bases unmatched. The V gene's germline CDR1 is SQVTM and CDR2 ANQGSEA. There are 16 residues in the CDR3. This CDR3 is CSVEVIGLAGQNEQFF. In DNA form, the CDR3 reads TGCAGCGTTGAAGTCATTGGGCTAGCGGGACAGAATGAGCAGTTCTTC.

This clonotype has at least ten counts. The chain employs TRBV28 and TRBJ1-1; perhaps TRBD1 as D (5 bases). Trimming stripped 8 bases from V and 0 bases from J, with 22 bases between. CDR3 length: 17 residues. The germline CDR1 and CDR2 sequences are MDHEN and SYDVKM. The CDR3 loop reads CASARHQGRAMNTEAFF. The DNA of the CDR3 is TGTGCCAGCGCCCGCCACCAGGGCCGAGCCATGAACACTGAAGCTTTCTTT.

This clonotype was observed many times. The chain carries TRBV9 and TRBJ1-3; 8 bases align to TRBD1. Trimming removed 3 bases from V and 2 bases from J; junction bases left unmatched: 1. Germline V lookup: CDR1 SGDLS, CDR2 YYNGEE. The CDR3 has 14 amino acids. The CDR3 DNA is TGTGCCAGCAGCGGGACAGGGACTGGAAACACCATATATTTT. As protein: CASSGTGTGNTIYF.

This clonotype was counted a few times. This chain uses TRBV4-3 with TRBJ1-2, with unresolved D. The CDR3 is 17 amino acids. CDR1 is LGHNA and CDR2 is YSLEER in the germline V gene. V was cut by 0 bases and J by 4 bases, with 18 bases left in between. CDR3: CASSQDRSLAVTYGYTF. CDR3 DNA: TGCGCCAGCAGCCAAGATAGGTCCTTGGCAGTCACCTATGGCTACACCTTC.

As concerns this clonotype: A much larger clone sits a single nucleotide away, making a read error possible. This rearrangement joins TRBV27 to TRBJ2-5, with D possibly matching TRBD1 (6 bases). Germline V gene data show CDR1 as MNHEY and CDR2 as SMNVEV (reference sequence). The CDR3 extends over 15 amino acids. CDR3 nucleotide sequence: TGTGCCAGCAGTTTAGTTGGGACACACCAAGAGGCCCAGTACTTC. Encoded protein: CASSLVGTHQEAQYF.

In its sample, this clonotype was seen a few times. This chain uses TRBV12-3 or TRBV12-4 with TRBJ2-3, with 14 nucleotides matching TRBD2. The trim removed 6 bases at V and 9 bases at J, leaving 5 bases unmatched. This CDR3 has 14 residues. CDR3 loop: CASSNGLAGGTQYF. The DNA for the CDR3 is TGTGCCAGCAGCAATGGACTAGCGGGGGGAACGCAGTATTTT.

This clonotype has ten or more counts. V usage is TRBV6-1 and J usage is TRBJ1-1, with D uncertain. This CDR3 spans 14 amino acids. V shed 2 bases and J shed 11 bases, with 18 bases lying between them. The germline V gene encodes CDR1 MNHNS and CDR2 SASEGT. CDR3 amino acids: CASSEPRGEDWAFF. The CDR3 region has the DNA TGTGCCAGCAGTGAACCCAGAGGAGAGGATTGGGCTTTCTTT.

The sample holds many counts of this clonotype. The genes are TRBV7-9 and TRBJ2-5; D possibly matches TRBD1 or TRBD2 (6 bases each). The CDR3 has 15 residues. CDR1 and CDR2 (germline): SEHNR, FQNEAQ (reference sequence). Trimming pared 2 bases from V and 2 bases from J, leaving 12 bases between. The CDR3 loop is CASSLPGARQETQYF. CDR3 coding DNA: TGTGCCAGCAGCTTACCGGGGGCCAGGCAAGAGACCCAGTACTTC.

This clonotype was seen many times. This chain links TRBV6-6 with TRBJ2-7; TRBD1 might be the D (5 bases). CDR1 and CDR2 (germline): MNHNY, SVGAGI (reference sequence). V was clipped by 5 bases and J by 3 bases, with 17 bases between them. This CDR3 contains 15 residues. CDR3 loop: CASSTHRQNDYEQYF. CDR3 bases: TGTGCCAGCAGTACTCACCGACAGAACGACTACGAGCAGTACTTC.

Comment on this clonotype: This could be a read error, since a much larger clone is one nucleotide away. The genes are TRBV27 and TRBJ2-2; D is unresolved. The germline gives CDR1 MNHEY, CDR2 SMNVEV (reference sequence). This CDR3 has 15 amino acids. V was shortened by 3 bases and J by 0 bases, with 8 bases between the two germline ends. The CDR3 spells CASSFESTNTGELFF. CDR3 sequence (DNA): TGTGCCAGCAGTTTTGAATCCACGAACACCGGGGAGCTGTTTTTT.

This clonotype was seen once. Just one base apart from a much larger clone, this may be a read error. The CDR3 is CASSPPGGQGYEQYF. CDR3 nucleotides: TGTGCCAGCTCACCACCTGGAGGACAGGGCTACGAGCAGTACTTC. The chain couples TRBV18 to TRBJ2-7; TRBD1 matches at 8 bases. Trimming removed 0 bases from V and 3 bases from J; junction bases left unmatched: 4. The CDR3 runs to 15 residues. Germline V CDR1 and CDR2: KGHSH, LQKENI.

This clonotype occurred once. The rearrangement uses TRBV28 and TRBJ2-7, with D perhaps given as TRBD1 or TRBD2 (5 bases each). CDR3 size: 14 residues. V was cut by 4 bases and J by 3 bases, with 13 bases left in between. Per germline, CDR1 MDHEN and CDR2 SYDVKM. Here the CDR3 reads CASSSGAVNYEQYF. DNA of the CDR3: TGTGCCAGCAGTTCCGGGGCAGTAAACTACGAGCAGTACTTC.

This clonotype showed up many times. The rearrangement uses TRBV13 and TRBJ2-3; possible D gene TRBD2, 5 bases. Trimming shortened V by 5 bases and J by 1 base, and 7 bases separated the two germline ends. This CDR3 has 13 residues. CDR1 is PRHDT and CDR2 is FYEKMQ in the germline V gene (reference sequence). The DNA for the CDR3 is TGTGCCAGCAGCCCGAGGGGCACAGATACGCAGTATTTT. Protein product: CASSPRGTDTQYF.

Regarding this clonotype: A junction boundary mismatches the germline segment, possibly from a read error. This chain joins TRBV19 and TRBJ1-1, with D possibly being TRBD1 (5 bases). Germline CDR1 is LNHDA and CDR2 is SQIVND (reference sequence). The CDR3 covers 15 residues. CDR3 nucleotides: TGTGCCAGTAGTTGGGCAGCCGGGGGTGGCACTGGAGCTTTCTTT. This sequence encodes CASSWAAGGGTGAFF.

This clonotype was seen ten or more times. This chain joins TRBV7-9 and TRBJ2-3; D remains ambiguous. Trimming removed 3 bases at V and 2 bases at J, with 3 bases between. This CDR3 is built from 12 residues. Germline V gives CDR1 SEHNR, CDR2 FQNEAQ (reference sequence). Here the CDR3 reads CASSFFTDTQYF. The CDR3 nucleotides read TGTGCCAGCAGCTTCTTCACAGATACGCAGTATTTT. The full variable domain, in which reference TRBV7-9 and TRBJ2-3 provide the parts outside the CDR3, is DTGVSQNPRHKITKRGQNVTFRCDPISEHNRLYWYRQTLGQGPEFLTYFQNEAQLEKSRLLSDRFSAERPKGSFSTLEIQRTEQGDSAMYLCASSFFTDTQYFGPGTRLTVL.

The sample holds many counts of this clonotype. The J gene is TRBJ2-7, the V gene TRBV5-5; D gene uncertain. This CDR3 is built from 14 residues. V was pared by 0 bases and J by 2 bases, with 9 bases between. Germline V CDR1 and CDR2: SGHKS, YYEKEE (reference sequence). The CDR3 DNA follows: TGTGCCAGCAGCTTGGGAGTCGGAACCTACGAGCAGTACTTC. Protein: CASSLGVGTYEQYF.

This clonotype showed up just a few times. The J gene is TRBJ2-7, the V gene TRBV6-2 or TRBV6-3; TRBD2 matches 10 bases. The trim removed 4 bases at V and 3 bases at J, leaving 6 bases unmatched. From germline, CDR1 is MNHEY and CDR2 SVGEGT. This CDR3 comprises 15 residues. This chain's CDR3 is CASSLELAGFYEQYF. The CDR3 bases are TGTGCCAGCAGTTTAGAACTAGCGGGATTCTACGAGCAGTACTTC.

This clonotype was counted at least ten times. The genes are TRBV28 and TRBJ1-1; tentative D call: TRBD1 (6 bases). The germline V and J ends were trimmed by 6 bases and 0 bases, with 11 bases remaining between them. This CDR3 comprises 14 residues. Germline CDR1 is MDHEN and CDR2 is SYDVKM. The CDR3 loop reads CASSPGTMNTEAFF. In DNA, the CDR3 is TGTGCCAGCAGCCCCGGGACAATGAACACTGAAGCTTTCTTT. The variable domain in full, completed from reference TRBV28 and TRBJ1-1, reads DVKVTQSSRYLVKRTGEKVFLECVQDMDHENMFWYRQDPGLGLRLIYFSYDVKMKEKGDIPEGYSVSREKKERFSLILESASTNQTSMYLCASSPGTMNTEAFFGQGTRLTVV.

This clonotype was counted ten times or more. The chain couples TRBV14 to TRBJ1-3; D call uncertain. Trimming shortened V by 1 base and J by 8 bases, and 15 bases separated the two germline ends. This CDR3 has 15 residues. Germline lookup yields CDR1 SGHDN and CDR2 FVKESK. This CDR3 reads CASSQALQLEDTIYF. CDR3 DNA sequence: TGTGCCAGCAGCCAAGCTTTACAATTAGAAGACACCATATATTTT. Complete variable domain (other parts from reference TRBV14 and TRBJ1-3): EAGVTQFPSHSVIEKGQTVTLRCDPISGHDNLYWYRRVMGKEIKFLLHFVKESKQDESGMPNNRFLAERTGGTYSTLKVQPAELEDSGVYFCASSQALQLEDTIYFGEGSWLTVV.

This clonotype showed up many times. CDR3 DNA: TGCGCCAGCATTAGTGAAGCTTTCTTT. Its protein product is CASISEAFF. V is TRBV10-1 and J is TRBJ1-1; no clear D. V lost 7 bases, J lost 7 bases, and 4 bases lay in between. This CDR3 is built from 9 residues. CDR1 and CDR2 from the germline V gene are WNHNN and SYGVQD (reference sequence).

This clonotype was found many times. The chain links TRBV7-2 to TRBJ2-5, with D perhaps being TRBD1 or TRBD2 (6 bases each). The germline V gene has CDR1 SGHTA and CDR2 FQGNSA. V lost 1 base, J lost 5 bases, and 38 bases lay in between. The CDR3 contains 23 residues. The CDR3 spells CASSLDDNTRLMGGDARGETQYF. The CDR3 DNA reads TGTGCCAGCAGCTTAGATGATAATACGCGGTTAATGGGCGGGGACGCAAGGGGGGAGACCCAGTACTTC.

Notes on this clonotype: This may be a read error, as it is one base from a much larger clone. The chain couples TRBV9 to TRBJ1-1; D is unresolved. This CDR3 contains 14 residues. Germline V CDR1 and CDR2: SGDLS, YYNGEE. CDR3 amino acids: CANSPGPSGTEAFF. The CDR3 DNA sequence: TGTGCCAACAGCCCCGGGCCGAGTGGCACTGAAGCTTTCTTT.

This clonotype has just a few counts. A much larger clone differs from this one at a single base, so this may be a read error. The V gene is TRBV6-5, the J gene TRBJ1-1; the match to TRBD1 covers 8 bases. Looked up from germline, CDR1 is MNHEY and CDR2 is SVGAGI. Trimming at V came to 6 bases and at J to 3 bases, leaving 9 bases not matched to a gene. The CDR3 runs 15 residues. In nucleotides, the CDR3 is TGTGCCAGCAGAATCCAGACAGGGGTGGACACTGAAGCTTTCTTT. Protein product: CASRIQTGVDTEAFF.

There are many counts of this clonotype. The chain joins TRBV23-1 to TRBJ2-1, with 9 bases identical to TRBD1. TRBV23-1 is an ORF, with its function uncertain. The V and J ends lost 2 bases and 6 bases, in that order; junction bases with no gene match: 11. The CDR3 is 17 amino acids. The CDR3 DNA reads TGCGCCAGCAGTCAACCTAGGGACAGGGACCCCTTCAATGAGCAGTTCTTC. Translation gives CASSQPRDRDPFNEQFF.

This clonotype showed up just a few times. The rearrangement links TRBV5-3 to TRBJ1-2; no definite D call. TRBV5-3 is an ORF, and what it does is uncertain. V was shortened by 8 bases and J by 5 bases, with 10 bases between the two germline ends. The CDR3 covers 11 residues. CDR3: CASRPLYGYTF. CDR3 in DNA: TGTGCCAGCAGGCCACTTTATGGCTACACCTTC.

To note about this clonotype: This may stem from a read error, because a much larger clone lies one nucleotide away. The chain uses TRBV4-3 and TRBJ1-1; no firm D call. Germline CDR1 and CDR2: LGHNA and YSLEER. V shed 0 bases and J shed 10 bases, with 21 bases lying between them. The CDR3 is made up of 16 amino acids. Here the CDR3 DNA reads TGCGCCAGCAGCCAAGATTTGGCCGGGAAGGCAAGAGCAGCTTTCTTT. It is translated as CASSQDLAGKARAAFF.

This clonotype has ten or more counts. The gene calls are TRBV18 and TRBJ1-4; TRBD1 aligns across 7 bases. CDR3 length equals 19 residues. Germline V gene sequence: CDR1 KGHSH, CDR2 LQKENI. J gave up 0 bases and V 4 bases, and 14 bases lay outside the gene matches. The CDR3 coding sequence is TGTGCCAGCTCACAAACTGCCGGGACAGTAAGATCAACTAATGAAAAACTGTTTTTT. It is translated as CASSQTAGTVRSTNEKLFF.

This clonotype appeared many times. The CDR3 sequence: CSARDLPRYYGYTF. CDR3 nucleotide sequence: TGCAGTGCTAGAGATCTCCCCCGATACTATGGCTACACCTTC. The V gene is TRBV20-1, the J gene TRBJ1-2; D uncertain. CDR1 is DFQATT and CDR2 is SNEGSKA in the germline V gene (reference sequence). Trimming stripped 0 bases from V and 3 bases from J, with 11 bases between. The CDR3 is 14 residues long.

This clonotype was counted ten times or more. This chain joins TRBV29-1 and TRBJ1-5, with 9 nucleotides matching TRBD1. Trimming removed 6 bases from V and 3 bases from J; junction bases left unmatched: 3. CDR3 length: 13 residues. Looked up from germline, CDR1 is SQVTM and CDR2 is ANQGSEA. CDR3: CSVWTGDNQPQHF. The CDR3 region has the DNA TGCAGCGTCTGGACAGGGGACAATCAGCCCCAGCATTTT.

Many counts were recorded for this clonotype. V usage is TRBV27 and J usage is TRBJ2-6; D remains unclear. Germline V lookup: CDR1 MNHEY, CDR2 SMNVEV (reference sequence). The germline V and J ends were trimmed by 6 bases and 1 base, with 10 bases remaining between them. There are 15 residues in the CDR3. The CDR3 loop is CASSYIGSGANVLTF. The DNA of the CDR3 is TGTGCCAGCAGCTACATCGGATCTGGGGCCAACGTCCTGACTTTC. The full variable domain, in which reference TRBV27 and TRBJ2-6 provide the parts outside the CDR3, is EAQVTQNPRYLITVTGKKLTVTCSQNMNHEYMSWYRQDPGLGLRQIYYSMNVEVTDKGDVPEGYKVSRKEKRNFPLILESPSPNQTSLYFCASSYIGSGANVLTFGAGSRLTVL.

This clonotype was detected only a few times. CDR3 region: CASSQSLVNSYEQYF. DNA for the CDR3: TGTGCCAGCAGTCAAAGCCTAGTAAACTCCTACGAGCAGTACTTC. This sequence joins TRBV6-5 and TRBJ2-7, with D unclear. Germline-derived CDR1 and CDR2 are MNHEY and SVGAGI. The CDR3 extends over 15 amino acids. V was cut by 5 bases and J by 0 bases, with 14 bases left in between.

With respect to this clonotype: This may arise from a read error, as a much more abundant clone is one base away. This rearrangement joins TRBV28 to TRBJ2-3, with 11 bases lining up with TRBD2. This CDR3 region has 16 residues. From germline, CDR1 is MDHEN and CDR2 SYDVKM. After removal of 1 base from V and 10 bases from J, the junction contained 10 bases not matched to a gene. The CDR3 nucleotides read TGTGCCAGCAGTTTATTGGCTAGCGGGAGGAGAAATGCGCAGTATTTT. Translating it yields CASSLLASGRRNAQYF.